The rows below give T cell receptor beta chains drawn from one sample of a study of blood T cell repertoires in COVID-19. TCRdb keeps only in-frame clones here, not all; method: immunoSEQ multiplex PCR. The table lists roughly 150,000 clones, roughly 77% of them singletons. Source material: peripheral blood. These receptors all stem from a human donor in a cohort sampled during active COVID-19. CDR3s include the opening cysteine and the closing phenylalanine or tryptophan. D genes are given only for firm matches. Not every row has a clone size; where given, it reads once, few, many or a size class.

abundance	d_gene	v_gene	j_gene	CDR3nt	CDR3aa
few	NA	TRBV29-1	TRBJ1-2	TGCAGCGTTCGAAGGCTTAACCAGGACACCTTC	CSVRRLNQDTF
NA	NA	TRBV10-3	TRBJ2-2	TGTGCCATCAGTGGCCAGGGGGGCACCGGGGAGCTGTTTTTT	CAISGQGGTGELFF
NA	NA	TRBV18	TRBJ1-2	TGTGCCAGCTCACCGGTTCAGTCTGAGGATGGCTACACCTTC	CASSPVQSEDGYTF
NA	NA	TRBV5-1	TRBJ2-7	TGCGCCAGCAGCGCGGCCCACGAGCAGTACTTC	CASSAAHEQYF
once	NA	TRBV11-2	TRBJ1-3	TGTGCCAGCAGCTCGGAGCTCAACACTGGAAACACCATATATTTT	CASSSELNTGNTIYF
NA	TRBD1	TRBV9	TRBJ1-5	TGTGCCAGCAGCGTAGCAGCAGGGGGCGATCAGCCCCAGCATTTT	CASSVAAGGDQPQHF
many	NA	TRBV11-2	TRBJ2-7	TGTGCCAGCAGCTTATCCGCGGTCTACGAGCAGTACTTC	CASSLSAVYEQYF
NA	TRBD1	TRBV6-5	TRBJ1-6	TGTGCCAGCAGTCGAATAGGGGGCGCAGATTCACCCCTCCACTTT	CASSRIGGADSPLHF
NA	NA	TRBV6-1	TRBJ2-7	TGTGCCAGCAGTGTCCTTCCGCGACAGGTTCCCTCGAGGGAGCAGTACTTC	CASSVLPRQVPSREQYF
NA	NA	TRBV7-2	TRBJ1-2	TGTGCCAGCAGCTCATCGGGGGGAGCCTATGGCTACACCTTC	CASSSSGGAYGYTF
few	TRBD1	TRBV4-1	TRBJ2-7	TGCGCCAGCAGCCTTACCGGGACAGGATACGAGCAGTACTTC	CASSLTGTGYEQYF
NA	NA	TRBV5-5	TRBJ1-1	TGTGCCAGCAGCTTACAGCGGGGACGGACTGAAGCTTTCTTT	CASSLQRGRTEAFF
NA	TRBD1	TRBV3-1/TRBV3-2	TRBJ2-7	TGTGCCAGCAGCCAAGGTGGGACAGGGTCCGAGCAGTACTTC	CASSQGGTGSEQYF
NA	NA	TRBV18	TRBJ2-7	TGTGCCAGCTCACCCCGCATGACTGACCACGAGCAGTACTTC	CASSPRMTDHEQYF
NA	NA	TRBV23-1	TRBJ2-6	TGCGCCCGTAAGAAGGTTCGGGTTGGCAGCCCCATCTCTGGGGCCAACGTCCTGACTTTC	CARKKVRVGSPISGANVLTF
NA	NA	TRBV4-3	TRBJ1-3	TGCGCCAGCAGCCAGGAAACAGCATTCTCTGGAAACACCATATATTTT	CASSQETAFSGNTIYF
NA	NA	TRBV7-2	TRBJ2-5	TGTGCCAGCAGCTTAGTAAAGGAGGAGACCCAGTACTTC	CASSLVKEETQYF
NA	TRBD2	TRBV5-4	TRBJ2-7	TGTGCCAGCAGCCGAGGCCCTACTAGCGGGGAGAACTTC	CASSRGPTSGENF
once	NA	TRBV12-5	TRBJ2-3	TGTGCTAGTGCCATCTCGGGAACAGATACGCAGTATTTT	CASAISGTDTQYF
NA	NA	TRBV4-3	TRBJ2-7	TGCGCCAGCAGCCAAAACATGGGAAGGGGGGAGCAGTACTTC	CASSQNMGRGEQYF
once	TRBD1	TRBV6-5	TRBJ2-2	TGTGCCAGCAGCCGGGACAGGGCCACCGGGGAGCTGTTTTTT	CASSRDRATGELFF
NA	NA	TRBV27	TRBJ2-6	TGTGCCAGCAGTTTATCGGGGTGGACAGATCTAACTGGGGCCAACGTCCTGACTTTC	CASSLSGWTDLTGANVLTF
few	TRBD2	TRBV18	TRBJ2-1	TGTGCCAGCTCACCTTCGGGACTAGCGGGATCACCGGAGCAGTTCTTC	CASSPSGLAGSPEQFF
NA	NA	TRBV28	TRBJ1-6	TGTGCCAGCAGTTTGCGGTCACCCCTCCACTTT	CASSLRSPLHF
NA	NA	TRBV28	TRBJ1-1	TGTGCCAGCAGTTTCCCAGGGAGGGACACTGAAGCTTTCTTT	CASSFPGRDTEAFF
NA	TRBD1	TRBV6-5	TRBJ1-6	TGTGCCACCAGAGGGGGCAGCGATAATTCACCCCTCCACTTT	CATRGGSDNSPLHF
NA	TRBD2	TRBV7-2	TRBJ2-3	TGTGCCAGCAGCACTCGACTAGCGGGGGGGCCAGGCACAGATACGCAGTATTTT	CASSTRLAGGPGTDTQYF
NA	TRBD1	TRBV19	TRBJ1-1	TGTTGCTCAGGGGGGAGCACTGAAGCTTTCTTT	CCSGGSTEAFF
NA	NA	TRBV28	TRBJ2-7	TGTGCCAGCAGTCCGATGAGGGTCACCGACTACGAGCAGTACTTC	CASSPMRVTDYEQYF
once	NA	TRBV27	TRBJ1-5	TGTGCCAGCAGTTTATCGGAGGCCGGCAATCAGCCCCAGCATTTT	CASSLSEAGNQPQHF
NA	NA	TRBV7-9	TRBJ1-6	TGTGCCAGCAGCTTATCCGAGAATTCACCCCTCCACTTT	CASSLSENSPLHF
NA	NA	TRBV30	TRBJ2-1	TGTGCCTGCCAACTAGGCGGGAAGCAGTTCTTC	CACQLGGKQFF
NA	TRBD1	TRBV27	TRBJ1-4	TGTGCCAGCAGTAGTTCCCAGGGGGCAACTAATGAAAAACTGTTTTTT	CASSSSQGATNEKLFF
NA	NA	TRBV6-1	TRBJ2-7	TGTGCCAGCAGTGAAGCACGGTTCCGTTTCTACGAGCAGTACTTC	CASSEARFRFYEQYF
NA	NA	TRBV11-2	TRBJ2-1	TGTGCCAGCAGCCGTGGGGAGGAGTCCTACAATGAGCAGTTCTTC	CASSRGEESYNEQFF
NA	NA	TRBV5-8	TRBJ1-3	TGTGCCAGCAGCTTAAACCGGGGAGGTGGAAACACCATATATTTT	CASSLNRGGGNTIYF
NA	TRBD2	TRBV7-9	TRBJ2-1	TGTGCCAGCAGCGGACTAGCGGGAGAGCGCTACAATGAGCAGTTCTTC	CASSGLAGERYNEQFF
NA	TRBD1	TRBV19	TRBJ2-3	TGTGCCAGTAGTCCCCGGGACAGAAGCACAGATACGCAGTATTTT	CASSPRDRSTDTQYF
NA	TRBD1	TRBV19	TRBJ1-1	TGTGCCACCGAAACAGGGGGAAGGACTGAAGCTTTCTTT	CATETGGRTEAFF
NA	NA	TRBV3-1/TRBV3-2	TRBJ2-3	TGTGCCAGCAGCCAACTGCGGGGCGGCACAGATACGCAGTATTTT	CASSQLRGGTDTQYF
NA	NA	TRBV19	TRBJ2-5	TGTGCCAGTAGTGAGAAGCGTCGGGAGACCCAGTACTTC	CASSEKRRETQYF
NA	NA	TRBV5-6	TRBJ1-5	TGTGCCAGCAGCTTGGCGCCCTACAGGGATAGCAATCAGCCCCAGCATTTT	CASSLAPYRDSNQPQHF
NA	TRBD2	TRBV9	TRBJ2-5	TGTGCCAGCAGCGTAAAGGGAGGGGATAAGCTTAAAGAGACCCAGTACTTC	CASSVKGGDKLKETQYF
NA	NA	TRBV7-9	TRBJ1-2	TGTGCCAGCATCCCGATGGGGCAGGGGAAGTATGGCTACACCTTC	CASIPMGQGKYGYTF
few	TRBD1	TRBV18	TRBJ2-5	TGTGCCAGCTGTTCGGACAGGGCAGAGACCCAGTACTTC	CASCSDRAETQYF
NA	TRBD1	TRBV11-3	TRBJ1-1	TGTGCCAGCAGCATCGGACAGGGGAACACTGAAGCTTTCTTT	CASSIGQGNTEAFF
NA	TRBD2	TRBV7-9	TRBJ2-5	TGTGCCAGCAGCTTTCTTCTAGCGGACCAAGAGACCCAGTACTTC	CASSFLLADQETQYF
NA	TRBD2	TRBV7-2	TRBJ2-3	TGTGCCAGCAGCTTACGCAATAGCGGGACTTTCACAGATACGCAGTATTTT	CASSLRNSGTFTDTQYF
few	TRBD1	TRBV5-6	TRBJ2-7	TGTGCCAGCAGCGCCCCCGGGACAGGGGCCTACGAGCAGTACTTC	CASSAPGTGAYEQYF
NA	NA	TRBV12-3/TRBV12-4	TRBJ1-1	TGTGCCAGCAGCCACGACAGGTTTGAAGCTTTCTTT	CASSHDRFEAFF
NA	NA	TRBV24-1	TRBJ2-3	TGTGCCACCTCCCGAGCTTGGGGCAGGGGTAAAAAGCCAGATACGCAGTATTTT	CATSRAWGRGKKPDTQYF
once	NA	TRBV7-2	TRBJ1-1	TGTGCCAGCAGCTTAGCGGGCAGCCCGAACACTGAAGCTTTCTTT	CASSLAGSPNTEAFF
NA	TRBD1	TRBV7-2	TRBJ1-4	TGTGCCAGCAGCTCCCGACAGGGGGCAGATACTAATGAAAAACTGTTTTTT	CASSSRQGADTNEKLFF
NA	NA	TRBV12-1	TRBJ1-3	NA	CASSPEGVGTGTQSGNTIYF